Below are 18 T cell receptor beta chains sequenced from a single sample in a study of shared clonotypes between healthy human individuals. Sequencing used immunoSEQ multiplex PCR; TCRdb keeps in-frame clones, though not all of them. The sample yields over 1.4 million clones, more than 95% seen once. The sequencing sample was made of naive CD4+ T cells sorted from blood. Described subset: CD45RA+ positively selected. These receptors were taken from a man in his thirties or forties in good health.

The gene calls are TRBV4-1 and TRBJ2-1, with D perhaps matching TRBD2 (6 bases). Germline CDR1 MGHRA, CDR2 YSYEKL. The CDR3 totals 16 residues. V lost 4 bases to trimming and J lost 5 bases, with 18 bases between them. The CDR3 nucleotides are TGCGCCAGCAGCCCCCCTCCGGGAGTAGCTGACAATGAGCAGTTCTTC. Its protein product is CASSPPPGVADNEQFF.

V is TRBV11-2 and J is TRBJ2-5, with 13 bases fitting TRBD2. This CDR3 has 17 residues. Germline V CDR1 and CDR2: SGHAT, FQNNGV. V lost 5 bases, J lost 5 bases, and 11 bases stayed unmatched. The CDR3 DNA sequence: TGTGCCAGCAGCGTGACTAGCGGGGGGATCGGTGTGGAGACCCAGTACTTC. This sequence encodes CASSVTSGGIGVETQYF.

The chain recombines TRBV5-4 with TRBJ2-7; D is ambiguous. Germline-derived CDR1 and CDR2 are SGHNT and YYREEE (reference sequence). This CDR3 is 15 amino acids long. V was trimmed by 4 bases and J by 6 bases, leaving 20 bases between them. The CDR3 is CASSPALGTRLEQYF. CDR3 bases: TGTGCCAGCAGCCCGGCTCTAGGAACAAGGCTCGAGCAGTACTTC.

The J gene is TRBJ1-1, the V gene TRBV5-1, with 8 bases matching TRBD1. Germline assignment: CDR1 SGHRS and CDR2 YFSETQ. The CDR3 spans 16 residues. The V segment lost 4 bases and the J segment 5 bases; nucleotides outside the gene matches: 13. The CDR3 DNA sequence: TGCGCCAGCAGCCCAGGGGGCGCGAGGAGGTTGACTGAAGCTTTCTTT. This encodes CASSPGGARRLTEAFF.

V and J are TRBV7-9 and TRBJ2-3; TRBD2 matches 9 bases. V lost 5 bases, J lost 4 bases, and 10 bases stayed unmatched. Germline CDR1 SEHNR, CDR2 FQNEAQ (reference sequence). This CDR3 spans 16 amino acids. The CDR3 loop reads CASSTKREEKPDTQYF. CDR3 coding DNA: TGTGCCAGCAGCACAAAGCGGGAGGAAAAACCAGATACGCAGTATTTT.

The CDR3 nucleotides are TGTGCCAGCAGCGTTAGCGGGGGGATCTACGAGCAGTACTTC. Translated, it gives CASSVSGGIYEQYF. This sequence joins TRBV5-4 and TRBJ2-7; 10 nucleotides match TRBD2. The V gene's germline CDR1 is SGHNT and CDR2 YYREEE (reference sequence). This CDR3 is built from 14 residues. With V trimmed by 4 bases and J by 3 bases, 4 bases remained unmatched.

The chain uses TRBV4-2 and TRBJ2-2; D unresolved. The CDR3 spans 13 residues. With 0 bases removed from V and 7 bases from J, the gap between germline ends came to 6 bases. Germline V lookup: CDR1 LGHNA, CDR2 YNFKEQ. CDR3 sequence reads: CASSQDIGGELFF. In DNA, the CDR3 is TGTGCCAGCAGCCAAGACATAGGCGGGGAGCTGTTTTTT.

V and J are TRBV7-9 and TRBJ2-1; D is undetermined. The germline V gene encodes CDR1 SEHNR and CDR2 FQNEAQ (reference sequence). The CDR3 has 15 residues. Trimming took 1 base from V and 3 from J, leaving 10 bases between them. The CDR3 region is CASSLGLHYYNEQFF. The CDR3 DNA is TGTGCCAGCAGCTTAGGCCTCCATTACTACAATGAGCAGTTCTTC.

The V gene is TRBV19, the J gene TRBJ2-2; D is possibly TRBD1 (5 bases). The germline V gene has CDR1 LNHDA and CDR2 SQIVND (reference sequence). V gave up 3 bases and J gave up 0 bases, with 8 bases separating them. This CDR3 contains 15 residues. CDR3 in amino acids: CASSMGRANTGELFF. CDR3 nucleotides: TGTGCCAGTAGTATGGGCAGGGCGAACACCGGGGAGCTGTTTTTT.

The chain combines TRBV4-1 with TRBJ2-3, with D unresolved. Trimming cost V 0 bases and J 1 base, with 11 bases left between them. Germline CDR1 reads MGHRA; CDR2 reads YSYEKL. The CDR3 contains 16 residues. DNA of the CDR3: TGCGCCAGCAGCCAAGAGAGGTCGACCGGCACAGATACGCAGTATTTT. It is translated as CASSQERSTGTDTQYF.

This sequence joins TRBV28 and TRBJ2-7, with unresolved D. There are 13 residues in the CDR3. Germline CDR1 and CDR2: MDHEN and SYDVKM. Trimming shortened V by 6 bases and J by 4 bases, and 13 bases separated the two germline ends. In DNA form, the CDR3 reads TGTGCCAGCAGCGGATTAGATCAGTACGAGCAGTACTTC. It codes for CASSGLDQYEQYF.

Note on this clone: Within the sample, other DNA sequences also encode this same CDR3. V is TRBV5-1 and J is TRBJ2-7; D unresolved. Trimming left V 2 bases short and J 0 bases short, with 3 bases between. Germline CDR1 is SGHRS and CDR2 is YFSETQ. The CDR3 extends over 12 amino acids. The DNA for the CDR3 is TGCGCCAGCAGCTTAAACTCCTACGAGCAGTACTTC. Protein product: CASSLNSYEQYF. Full variable domain (remainder filled in from reference TRBV5-1 and TRBJ2-7): KAGVTQTPRYLIKTRGQQVTLSCSPISGHRSVSWYQQTPGQGLQFLFEYFSETQRNKGNFPGRFSGRQFSNSRSEMNVSTLELGDSALYLCASSLNSYEQYFGPGTRLTVT.

This chain uses TRBV5-1 with TRBJ2-2, with D tentatively TRBD1 (6 bases). The germline V gene encodes CDR1 SGHRS and CDR2 YFSETQ. The CDR3 consists of 15 residues. Trimming stripped 3 bases from V and 1 base from J, with 10 bases between. CDR3 region: CASSYDRRNTGELFF. The CDR3 region has the DNA TGCGCCAGCAGCTATGACAGGAGGAACACCGGGGAGCTGTTTTTT.

Here the CDR3 reads CASSLSLAGGVHEQYF. DNA for the CDR3: TGTGCCAGCAGTTTATCTCTAGCGGGAGGGGTCCACGAGCAGTACTTC. The chain carries TRBV27 and TRBJ2-7; 12 positions match TRBD2. From germline, CDR1 is MNHEY and CDR2 SMNVEV (reference sequence). The CDR3 spans 16 residues. The J segment lost 5 bases and the V segment lost 0 bases, leaving 5 bases of the junction unmatched.

The CDR3 nucleotides are TGTGCCAGCACCACCGGGACGGCGAACACCGGGGAGCTGTTTTTT. It is translated as CASTTGTANTGELFF. The chain employs TRBV6-1 and TRBJ2-2, with D perhaps TRBD1 or TRBD2 (5 bases each). The CDR3 runs to 15 residues. V was pared by 7 bases and J by 0 bases, with 12 bases between. The V gene's germline CDR1 is MNHNS and CDR2 SASEGT.

V and J are TRBV27 and TRBJ2-7; a weak D match, TRBD1 (6 bases). V gave up 6 bases and J gave up 2 bases, with 17 bases separating them. The CDR3 runs to 15 residues. In germline, CDR1 is MNHEY, CDR2 SMNVEV (reference sequence). CDR3 nucleotides: TGTGCCAGCAGGACCACCGGGACATTTCCCTACGAGCAGTACTTC. This gives the protein CASRTTGTFPYEQYF.

This sequence joins TRBV11-3 and TRBJ2-7, with 9 bases identical to TRBD1. Per germline, CDR1 SGHNT and CDR2 YENEEA. CDR3 size: 15 residues. Trimming at V came to 6 bases and at J to 5 bases, leaving 11 bases not matched to a gene. The CDR3 DNA reads TGTGCCAGCAGATACTTGCCGGGACAGGGTCACGAGCAGTACTTC. It specifies CASRYLPGQGHEQYF.

The chain couples TRBV7-9 to TRBJ2-1, with D tentatively TRBD1 (5 bases). This CDR3 has 13 amino acids. V was cut by 1 base and J by 12 bases, with 13 bases left in between. Germline V gene sequence: CDR1 SEHNR, CDR2 FQNEAQ (reference sequence). The CDR3 region is CASSLGGTGSQFF. CDR3 sequence (DNA): TGTGCCAGCAGCTTAGGGGGCACCGGATCGCAGTTCTTC.